Listed below are T cell receptor beta chains from one sample, sequenced in a study of response to subunit inactivated influenza vaccine. Using its own MiXCR run on the RT-PCR reads, TCRdb lists one record per CDR3 protein. The data show around 540,000 distinct CDR3 sequences, about 11% seen once. Sequenced here: PBMCs from blood, sampled on the day of vaccination. Source of these receptors: a man between 50 and 59 years old who received an inactivated influenza vaccine. CDR3s include the opening cysteine and the closing phenylalanine or tryptophan. The D gene is left open where the match is weak. Part of the rows lack a size; the others show once, few, many or a class for expanded clones.

d_call j_call clone_size v_call cdr3_nt cdr3_aa
TRBD2 TRBJ2-1 NA TRBV20-1 TGCAGTGCAAAGACTAGCGGGAGCTCCACCTACAATGAGCAGTTCTTC CSAKTSGSSTYNEQFF
TRBD2 TRBJ2-2 few TRBV5-1 TGCGCCAGCAGCTTCCAGCGGGAGGGCACCGGGGAGCTGTTTTTT CASSFQREGTGELFF
TRBD2 TRBJ2-1 few TRBV7-8 TGTGCCAGCAGCTTAGCGGTGGGGGGGTACAATGAGCAGTTCTTC CASSLAVGGYNEQFF
TRBD2 TRBJ2-1 many TRBV4-3 TGCGCCAGCAGCCAAGAGCCGGGACTAGCCTTCAATGAGCAGTTCTTC CASSQEPGLAFNEQFF
TRBD2 TRBJ2-5 many TRBV5-1 TGCGCCAGCAGCTCGGGACTAGATGGGACCCAGTACTTC CASSSGLDGTQYF
NA TRBJ2-7 NA TRBV6-2/TRBV6-3 TGTGCCAGCAGTTACCAGGACGAGCAGTACTTC CASSYQDEQYF
NA TRBJ2-7 few TRBV5-5 TGTGCCAGCAGCTTTCGCGTTGGGGGCTACGAGCAGTACTTC CASSFRVGGYEQYF
NA TRBJ2-5 few TRBV29-1 TGCAGCGTTGAACAGGGGACGAAAAAACGAGGGACCCAGTACTTC CSVEQGTKKRGTQYF
NA TRBJ2-3 few TRBV29-1 TGCAGCGTTGAGACCCCTCCAAGCACAGATACGCAGTATTTT CSVETPPSTDTQYF
NA TRBJ2-7 many TRBV5-1 TGCGCCAGCAACCGGGACGGATACTACGAGCAGTACTTC CASNRDGYYEQYF
TRBD2 TRBJ2-3 NA TRBV5-4 TGTGCCAGCAGCTTGGTTGGTAGCGGGGTCACAGATACGCAGTATTTT CASSLVGSGVTDTQYF
TRBD2 TRBJ2-5 NA TRBV20-1 TGCAGTGCTAGAGATCTGACTAGCGGGACGTACCAAGAGACCCAGTACTTC CSARDLTSGTYQETQYF
TRBD1 TRBJ1-5 few TRBV12-3/TRBV12-4 TGTGCCAGCAGATATACCGGGACAGGGAACCAACAGCCCCAGCATTTT CASRYTGTGNQQPQHF
TRBD2 TRBJ2-1 NA TRBV20-1 TGCAGTGCCCACGGGGGACTAGCGAAGAATGAGCAGTTCTTC CSAHGGLAKNEQFF
TRBD2 TRBJ2-7 few TRBV7-6 TGTGCCAGCAGCCCCCTACTAGCGGGAGAGGACTACGAGCAGTACTTC CASSPLLAGEDYEQYF